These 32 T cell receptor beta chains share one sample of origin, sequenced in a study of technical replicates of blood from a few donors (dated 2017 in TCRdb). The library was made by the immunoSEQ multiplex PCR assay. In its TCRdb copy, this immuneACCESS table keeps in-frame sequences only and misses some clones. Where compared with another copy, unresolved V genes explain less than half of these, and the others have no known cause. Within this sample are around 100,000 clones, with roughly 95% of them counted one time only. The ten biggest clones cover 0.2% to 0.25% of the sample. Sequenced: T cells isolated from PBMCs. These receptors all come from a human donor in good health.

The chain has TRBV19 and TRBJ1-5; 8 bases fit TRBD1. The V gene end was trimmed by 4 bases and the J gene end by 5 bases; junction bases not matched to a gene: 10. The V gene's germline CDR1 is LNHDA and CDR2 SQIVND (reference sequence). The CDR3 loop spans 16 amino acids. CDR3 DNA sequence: TGTGCCAGTAGTAACCCCATGCAGGGGGCGCATCAGCCCCAGCATTTT. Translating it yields CASSNPMQGAHQPQHF.

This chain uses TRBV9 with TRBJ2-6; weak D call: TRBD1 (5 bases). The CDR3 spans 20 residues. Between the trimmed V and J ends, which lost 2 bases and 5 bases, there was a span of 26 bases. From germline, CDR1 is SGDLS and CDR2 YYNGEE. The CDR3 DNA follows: TGTGCCAGCAGCGTCACAGCTAACGCCTTTGGGGCAGGGTGGGCCAACGTCCTGACTTTC. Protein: CASSVTANAFGAGWANVLTF.

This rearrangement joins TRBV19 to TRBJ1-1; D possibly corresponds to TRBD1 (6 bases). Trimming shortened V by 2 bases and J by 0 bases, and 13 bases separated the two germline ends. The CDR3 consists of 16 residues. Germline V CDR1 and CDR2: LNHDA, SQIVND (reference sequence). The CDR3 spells CASSIFTRGLNTEAFF. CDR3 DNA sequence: TGTGCCAGTAGTATATTTACCAGGGGCCTGAACACTGAAGCTTTCTTT.

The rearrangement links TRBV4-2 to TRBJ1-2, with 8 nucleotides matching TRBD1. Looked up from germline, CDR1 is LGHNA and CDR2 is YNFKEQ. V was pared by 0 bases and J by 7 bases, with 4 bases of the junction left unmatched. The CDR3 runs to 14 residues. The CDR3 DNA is TGTGCCAGCAGCCAAGATTCAGGGGGCTTTGGCTACACCTTC. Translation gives CASSQDSGGFGYTF.

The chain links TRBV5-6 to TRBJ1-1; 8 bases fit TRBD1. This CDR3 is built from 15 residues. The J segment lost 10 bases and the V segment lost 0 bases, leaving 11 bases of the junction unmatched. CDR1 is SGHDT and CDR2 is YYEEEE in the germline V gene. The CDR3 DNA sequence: TGTGCCAGCAGCTTGGAGTCAGGGGGCTCAAGCGGAGCTTTCTTT. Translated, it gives CASSLESGGSSGAFF.

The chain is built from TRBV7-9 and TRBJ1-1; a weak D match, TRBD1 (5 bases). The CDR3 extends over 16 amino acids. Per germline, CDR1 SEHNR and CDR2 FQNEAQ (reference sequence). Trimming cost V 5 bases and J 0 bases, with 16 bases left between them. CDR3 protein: CASSPGYQGMNTEAFF. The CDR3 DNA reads TGTGCCAGCAGCCCAGGGTACCAGGGAATGAACACTGAAGCTTTCTTT.

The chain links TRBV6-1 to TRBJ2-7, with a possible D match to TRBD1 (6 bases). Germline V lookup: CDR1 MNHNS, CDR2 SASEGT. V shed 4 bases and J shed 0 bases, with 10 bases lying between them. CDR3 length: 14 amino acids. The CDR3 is CASSAQGSSYEQYF. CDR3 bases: TGTGCCAGCAGTGCACAGGGCAGCTCCTACGAGCAGTACTTC.

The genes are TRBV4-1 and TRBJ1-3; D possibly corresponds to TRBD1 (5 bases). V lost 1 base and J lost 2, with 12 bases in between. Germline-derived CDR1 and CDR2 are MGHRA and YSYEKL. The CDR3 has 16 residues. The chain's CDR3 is CASSQVPGRTGNTIYF. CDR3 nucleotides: TGCGCCAGCAGCCAAGTTCCAGGGAGGACTGGAAACACCATATATTTT.

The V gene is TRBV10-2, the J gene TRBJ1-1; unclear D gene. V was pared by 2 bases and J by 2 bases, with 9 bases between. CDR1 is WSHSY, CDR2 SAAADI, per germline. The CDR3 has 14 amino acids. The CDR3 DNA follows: TGCGCCAGCAGTGAGAGGAGACTAAACACTGAAGCTTTCTTT. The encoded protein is CASSERRLNTEAFF.

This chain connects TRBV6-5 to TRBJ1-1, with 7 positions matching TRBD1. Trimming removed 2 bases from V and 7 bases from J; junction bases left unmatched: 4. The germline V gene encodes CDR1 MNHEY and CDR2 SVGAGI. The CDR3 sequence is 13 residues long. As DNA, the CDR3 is TGTGCCAGCAGTTACAGGGGGCTCTTTGAAGCTTTCTTT. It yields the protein CASSYRGLFEAFF.

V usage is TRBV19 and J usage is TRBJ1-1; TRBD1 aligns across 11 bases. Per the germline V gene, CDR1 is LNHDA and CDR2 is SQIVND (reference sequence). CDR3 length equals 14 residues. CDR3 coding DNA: TGTGCGTTTACACAGGGGACAGGGGGGACTGAAGCTTTCTTT. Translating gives CAFTQGTGGTEAFF.

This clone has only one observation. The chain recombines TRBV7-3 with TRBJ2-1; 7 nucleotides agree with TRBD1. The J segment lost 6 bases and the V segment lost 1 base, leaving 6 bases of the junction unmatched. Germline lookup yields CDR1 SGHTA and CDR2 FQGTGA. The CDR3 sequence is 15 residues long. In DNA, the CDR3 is TGTGCCAGCAGCTTAATACAGGGGTCGCGCAATGAGCAGTTCTTC. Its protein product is CASSLIQGSRNEQFF.

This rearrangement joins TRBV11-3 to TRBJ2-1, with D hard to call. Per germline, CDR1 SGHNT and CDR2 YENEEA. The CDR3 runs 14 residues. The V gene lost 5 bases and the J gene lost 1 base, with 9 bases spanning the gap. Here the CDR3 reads CASSRARSYNEQFF. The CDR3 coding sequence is TGTGCCAGCAGCCGAGCTCGTTCCTACAATGAGCAGTTCTTC. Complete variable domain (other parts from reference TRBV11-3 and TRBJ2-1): EAGVVQSPRYKIIEKKQPVAFWCNPISGHNTLYWYLQNLGQGPELLIRYENEEAVDDSQLPKDRFSAERLKGVDSTLKIQPAELGDSAVYLCASSRARSYNEQFFGPGTRLTVL.

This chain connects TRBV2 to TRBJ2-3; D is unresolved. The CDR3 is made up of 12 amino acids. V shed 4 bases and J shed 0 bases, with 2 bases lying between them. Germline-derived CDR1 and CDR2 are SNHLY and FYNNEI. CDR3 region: CASSASTDTQYF. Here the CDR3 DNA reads TGTGCCAGCAGTGCTAGCACAGATACGCAGTATTTT.

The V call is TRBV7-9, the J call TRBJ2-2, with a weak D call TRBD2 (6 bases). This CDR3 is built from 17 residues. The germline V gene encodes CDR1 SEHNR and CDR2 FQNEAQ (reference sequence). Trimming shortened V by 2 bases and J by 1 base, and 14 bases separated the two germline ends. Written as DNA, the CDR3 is TGTGCCAGCAGCTTATCCCACTATAGCGGGAACACCGGGGAGCTGTTTTTT. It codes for CASSLSHYSGNTGELFF.

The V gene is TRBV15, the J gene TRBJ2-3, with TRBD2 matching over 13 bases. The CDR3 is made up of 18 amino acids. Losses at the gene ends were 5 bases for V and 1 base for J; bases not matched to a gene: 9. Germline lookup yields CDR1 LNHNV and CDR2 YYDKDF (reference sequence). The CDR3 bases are TGTGCCACCAGCGGTAGGACTAGCGGGGGCCACCGCACAGATACGCAGTATTTT. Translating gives CATSGRTSGGHRTDTQYF.

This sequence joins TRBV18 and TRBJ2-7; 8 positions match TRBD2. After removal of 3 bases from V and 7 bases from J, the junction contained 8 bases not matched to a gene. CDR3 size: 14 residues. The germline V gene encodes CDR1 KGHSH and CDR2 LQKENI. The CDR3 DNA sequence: TGTGCCAGCTCACCCACAGCGGGAGAAGGAGAGCAGTACTTC. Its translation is CASSPTAGEGEQYF. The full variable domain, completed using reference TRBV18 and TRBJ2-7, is NAGVMQNPRHLVRRRGQEARLRCSPMKGHSHVYWYRQLPEEGLKFMVYLQKENIIDESGMPKERFSAEFPKEGPSILRIQQVVRGDSAAYFCASSPTAGEGEQYFGPGTRLTVT.

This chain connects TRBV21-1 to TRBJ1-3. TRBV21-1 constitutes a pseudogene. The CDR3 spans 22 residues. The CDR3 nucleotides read TGTGCCAGCAGAACCAATAAAGGTTCCGGCTCGACGGAGAATCACTCTGGAAACACCATATATTTT. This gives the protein CASRTNKGSGSTENHSGNTIYF.

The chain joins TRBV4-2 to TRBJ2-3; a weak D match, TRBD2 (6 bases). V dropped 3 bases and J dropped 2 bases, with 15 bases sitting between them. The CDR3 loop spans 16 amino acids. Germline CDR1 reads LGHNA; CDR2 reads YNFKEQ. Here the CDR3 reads CASSQGDWSHTDTQYF. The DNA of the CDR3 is TGTGCCAGCAGCCAGGGGGACTGGAGCCACACAGATACGCAGTATTTT.

The CDR3 coding sequence is TGTGCCAGCAGCCTGTACAGGATGGGGGGCTACACCTTC. Translated, it gives CASSLYRMGGYTF. V usage is TRBV7-2 and J usage is TRBJ1-2; the D gene is possibly TRBD1 (5 bases). The CDR3 is 13 residues long. Germline CDR1 is SGHTA and CDR2 is FQGNSA. V shed 5 bases and J shed 8 bases, with 15 bases lying between them.

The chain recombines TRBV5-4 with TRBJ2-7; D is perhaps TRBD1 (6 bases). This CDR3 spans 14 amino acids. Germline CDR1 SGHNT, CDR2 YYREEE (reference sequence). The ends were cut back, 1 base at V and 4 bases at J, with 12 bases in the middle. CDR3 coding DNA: TGTGCCAGCAGCTTGTCGGCAGGGGCGTACGAGCAGTACTTC. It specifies CASSLSAGAYEQYF. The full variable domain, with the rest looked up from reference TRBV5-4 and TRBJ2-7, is ETGVTQSPTHLIKTRGQQVTLRCSSQSGHNTVSWYQQALGQGPQFIFQYYREEENGRGNFPPRFSGLQFPNYSSELNVNALELDDSALYLCASSLSAGAYEQYFGPGTRLTVT.

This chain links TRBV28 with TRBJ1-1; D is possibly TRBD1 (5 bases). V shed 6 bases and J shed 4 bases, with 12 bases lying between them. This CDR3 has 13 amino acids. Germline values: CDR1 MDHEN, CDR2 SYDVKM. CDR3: CASRNPGFTEAFF. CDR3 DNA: TGTGCCAGCAGGAACCCAGGGTTCACTGAAGCTTTCTTT. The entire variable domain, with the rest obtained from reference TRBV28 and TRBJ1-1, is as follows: DVKVTQSSRYLVKRTGEKVFLECVQDMDHENMFWYRQDPGLGLRLIYFSYDVKMKEKGDIPEGYSVSREKKERFSLILESASTNQTSMYLCASRNPGFTEAFFGQGTRLTVV.

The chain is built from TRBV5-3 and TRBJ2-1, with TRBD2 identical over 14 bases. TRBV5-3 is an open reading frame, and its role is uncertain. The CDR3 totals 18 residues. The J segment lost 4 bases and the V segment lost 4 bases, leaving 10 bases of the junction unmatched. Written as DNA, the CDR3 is TGTGCCAGAAGCCCCATGACTAGCGGGGGGGCGGTGTACAATGAGCAGTTCTTC. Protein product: CARSPMTSGGAVYNEQFF.

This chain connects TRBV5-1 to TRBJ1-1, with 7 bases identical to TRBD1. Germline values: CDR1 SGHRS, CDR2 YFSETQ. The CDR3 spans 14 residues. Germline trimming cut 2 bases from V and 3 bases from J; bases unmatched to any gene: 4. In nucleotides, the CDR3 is TGCGCCAGCAGCTTAATTACAGGGGACACTGAAGCTTTCTTT. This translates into CASSLITGDTEAFF. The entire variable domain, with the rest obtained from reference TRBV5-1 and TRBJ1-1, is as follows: KAGVTQTPRYLIKTRGQQVTLSCSPISGHRSVSWYQQTPGQGLQFLFEYFSETQRNKGNFPGRFSGRQFSNSRSEMNVSTLELGDSALYLCASSLITGDTEAFFGQGTRLTVV.

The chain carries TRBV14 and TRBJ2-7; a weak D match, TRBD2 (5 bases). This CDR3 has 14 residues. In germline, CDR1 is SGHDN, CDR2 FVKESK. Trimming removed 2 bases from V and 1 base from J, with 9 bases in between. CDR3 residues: CASSQLGISYEQYF. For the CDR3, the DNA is TGTGCCAGCAGCCAACTCGGGATTTCCTACGAGCAGTACTTC.

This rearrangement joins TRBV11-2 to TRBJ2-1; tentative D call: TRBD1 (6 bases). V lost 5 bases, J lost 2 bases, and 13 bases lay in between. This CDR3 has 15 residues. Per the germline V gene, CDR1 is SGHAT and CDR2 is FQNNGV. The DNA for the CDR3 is TGTGCCAGCAGCCCCGACAGGCGTCCCTACAATGAGCAGTTCTTC. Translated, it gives CASSPDRRPYNEQFF.

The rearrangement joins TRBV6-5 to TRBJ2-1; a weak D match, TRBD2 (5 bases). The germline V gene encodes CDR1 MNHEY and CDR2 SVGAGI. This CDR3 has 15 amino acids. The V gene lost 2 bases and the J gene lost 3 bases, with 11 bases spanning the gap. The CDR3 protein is CASSYDGDGYNEQFF. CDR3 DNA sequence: TGTGCCAGCAGTTACGACGGGGATGGCTACAATGAGCAGTTCTTC.

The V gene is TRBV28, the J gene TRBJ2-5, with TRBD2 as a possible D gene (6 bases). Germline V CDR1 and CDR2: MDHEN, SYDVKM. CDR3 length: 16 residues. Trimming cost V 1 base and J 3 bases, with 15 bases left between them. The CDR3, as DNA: TGTGCCAGCAGTTTATTCTCTTTAGTAGCGGAAGAGACCCAGTACTTC. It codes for CASSLFSLVAEETQYF.

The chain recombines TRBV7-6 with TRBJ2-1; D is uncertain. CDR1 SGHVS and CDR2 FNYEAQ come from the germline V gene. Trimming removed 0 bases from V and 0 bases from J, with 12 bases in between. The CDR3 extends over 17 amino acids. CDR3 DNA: TGTGCCAGCAGCTTAGCCGCCTCATCGAGCTCCTACAATGAGCAGTTCTTC. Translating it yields CASSLAASSSSYNEQFF.

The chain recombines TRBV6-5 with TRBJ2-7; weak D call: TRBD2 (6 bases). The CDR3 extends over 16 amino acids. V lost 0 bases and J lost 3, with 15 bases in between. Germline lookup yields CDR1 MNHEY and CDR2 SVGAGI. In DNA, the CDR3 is TGTGCCAGCAGTTACTCGACAGCGGGCCGACACTACGAGCAGTACTTC. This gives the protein CASSYSTAGRHYEQYF.

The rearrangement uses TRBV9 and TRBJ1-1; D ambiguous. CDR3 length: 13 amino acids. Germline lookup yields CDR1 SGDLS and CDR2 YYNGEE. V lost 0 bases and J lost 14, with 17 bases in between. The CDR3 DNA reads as TGTGCCAGCAGCGTAGCTAGATCGGCCCGGCCCTTCTTT. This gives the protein CASSVARSARPFF.

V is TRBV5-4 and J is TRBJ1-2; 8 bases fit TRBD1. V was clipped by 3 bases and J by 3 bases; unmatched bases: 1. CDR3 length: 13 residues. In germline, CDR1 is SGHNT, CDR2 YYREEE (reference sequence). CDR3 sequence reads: CASSSDRDYGYTF. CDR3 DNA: TGTGCCAGCAGCTCGGACAGGGACTATGGCTACACCTTC.